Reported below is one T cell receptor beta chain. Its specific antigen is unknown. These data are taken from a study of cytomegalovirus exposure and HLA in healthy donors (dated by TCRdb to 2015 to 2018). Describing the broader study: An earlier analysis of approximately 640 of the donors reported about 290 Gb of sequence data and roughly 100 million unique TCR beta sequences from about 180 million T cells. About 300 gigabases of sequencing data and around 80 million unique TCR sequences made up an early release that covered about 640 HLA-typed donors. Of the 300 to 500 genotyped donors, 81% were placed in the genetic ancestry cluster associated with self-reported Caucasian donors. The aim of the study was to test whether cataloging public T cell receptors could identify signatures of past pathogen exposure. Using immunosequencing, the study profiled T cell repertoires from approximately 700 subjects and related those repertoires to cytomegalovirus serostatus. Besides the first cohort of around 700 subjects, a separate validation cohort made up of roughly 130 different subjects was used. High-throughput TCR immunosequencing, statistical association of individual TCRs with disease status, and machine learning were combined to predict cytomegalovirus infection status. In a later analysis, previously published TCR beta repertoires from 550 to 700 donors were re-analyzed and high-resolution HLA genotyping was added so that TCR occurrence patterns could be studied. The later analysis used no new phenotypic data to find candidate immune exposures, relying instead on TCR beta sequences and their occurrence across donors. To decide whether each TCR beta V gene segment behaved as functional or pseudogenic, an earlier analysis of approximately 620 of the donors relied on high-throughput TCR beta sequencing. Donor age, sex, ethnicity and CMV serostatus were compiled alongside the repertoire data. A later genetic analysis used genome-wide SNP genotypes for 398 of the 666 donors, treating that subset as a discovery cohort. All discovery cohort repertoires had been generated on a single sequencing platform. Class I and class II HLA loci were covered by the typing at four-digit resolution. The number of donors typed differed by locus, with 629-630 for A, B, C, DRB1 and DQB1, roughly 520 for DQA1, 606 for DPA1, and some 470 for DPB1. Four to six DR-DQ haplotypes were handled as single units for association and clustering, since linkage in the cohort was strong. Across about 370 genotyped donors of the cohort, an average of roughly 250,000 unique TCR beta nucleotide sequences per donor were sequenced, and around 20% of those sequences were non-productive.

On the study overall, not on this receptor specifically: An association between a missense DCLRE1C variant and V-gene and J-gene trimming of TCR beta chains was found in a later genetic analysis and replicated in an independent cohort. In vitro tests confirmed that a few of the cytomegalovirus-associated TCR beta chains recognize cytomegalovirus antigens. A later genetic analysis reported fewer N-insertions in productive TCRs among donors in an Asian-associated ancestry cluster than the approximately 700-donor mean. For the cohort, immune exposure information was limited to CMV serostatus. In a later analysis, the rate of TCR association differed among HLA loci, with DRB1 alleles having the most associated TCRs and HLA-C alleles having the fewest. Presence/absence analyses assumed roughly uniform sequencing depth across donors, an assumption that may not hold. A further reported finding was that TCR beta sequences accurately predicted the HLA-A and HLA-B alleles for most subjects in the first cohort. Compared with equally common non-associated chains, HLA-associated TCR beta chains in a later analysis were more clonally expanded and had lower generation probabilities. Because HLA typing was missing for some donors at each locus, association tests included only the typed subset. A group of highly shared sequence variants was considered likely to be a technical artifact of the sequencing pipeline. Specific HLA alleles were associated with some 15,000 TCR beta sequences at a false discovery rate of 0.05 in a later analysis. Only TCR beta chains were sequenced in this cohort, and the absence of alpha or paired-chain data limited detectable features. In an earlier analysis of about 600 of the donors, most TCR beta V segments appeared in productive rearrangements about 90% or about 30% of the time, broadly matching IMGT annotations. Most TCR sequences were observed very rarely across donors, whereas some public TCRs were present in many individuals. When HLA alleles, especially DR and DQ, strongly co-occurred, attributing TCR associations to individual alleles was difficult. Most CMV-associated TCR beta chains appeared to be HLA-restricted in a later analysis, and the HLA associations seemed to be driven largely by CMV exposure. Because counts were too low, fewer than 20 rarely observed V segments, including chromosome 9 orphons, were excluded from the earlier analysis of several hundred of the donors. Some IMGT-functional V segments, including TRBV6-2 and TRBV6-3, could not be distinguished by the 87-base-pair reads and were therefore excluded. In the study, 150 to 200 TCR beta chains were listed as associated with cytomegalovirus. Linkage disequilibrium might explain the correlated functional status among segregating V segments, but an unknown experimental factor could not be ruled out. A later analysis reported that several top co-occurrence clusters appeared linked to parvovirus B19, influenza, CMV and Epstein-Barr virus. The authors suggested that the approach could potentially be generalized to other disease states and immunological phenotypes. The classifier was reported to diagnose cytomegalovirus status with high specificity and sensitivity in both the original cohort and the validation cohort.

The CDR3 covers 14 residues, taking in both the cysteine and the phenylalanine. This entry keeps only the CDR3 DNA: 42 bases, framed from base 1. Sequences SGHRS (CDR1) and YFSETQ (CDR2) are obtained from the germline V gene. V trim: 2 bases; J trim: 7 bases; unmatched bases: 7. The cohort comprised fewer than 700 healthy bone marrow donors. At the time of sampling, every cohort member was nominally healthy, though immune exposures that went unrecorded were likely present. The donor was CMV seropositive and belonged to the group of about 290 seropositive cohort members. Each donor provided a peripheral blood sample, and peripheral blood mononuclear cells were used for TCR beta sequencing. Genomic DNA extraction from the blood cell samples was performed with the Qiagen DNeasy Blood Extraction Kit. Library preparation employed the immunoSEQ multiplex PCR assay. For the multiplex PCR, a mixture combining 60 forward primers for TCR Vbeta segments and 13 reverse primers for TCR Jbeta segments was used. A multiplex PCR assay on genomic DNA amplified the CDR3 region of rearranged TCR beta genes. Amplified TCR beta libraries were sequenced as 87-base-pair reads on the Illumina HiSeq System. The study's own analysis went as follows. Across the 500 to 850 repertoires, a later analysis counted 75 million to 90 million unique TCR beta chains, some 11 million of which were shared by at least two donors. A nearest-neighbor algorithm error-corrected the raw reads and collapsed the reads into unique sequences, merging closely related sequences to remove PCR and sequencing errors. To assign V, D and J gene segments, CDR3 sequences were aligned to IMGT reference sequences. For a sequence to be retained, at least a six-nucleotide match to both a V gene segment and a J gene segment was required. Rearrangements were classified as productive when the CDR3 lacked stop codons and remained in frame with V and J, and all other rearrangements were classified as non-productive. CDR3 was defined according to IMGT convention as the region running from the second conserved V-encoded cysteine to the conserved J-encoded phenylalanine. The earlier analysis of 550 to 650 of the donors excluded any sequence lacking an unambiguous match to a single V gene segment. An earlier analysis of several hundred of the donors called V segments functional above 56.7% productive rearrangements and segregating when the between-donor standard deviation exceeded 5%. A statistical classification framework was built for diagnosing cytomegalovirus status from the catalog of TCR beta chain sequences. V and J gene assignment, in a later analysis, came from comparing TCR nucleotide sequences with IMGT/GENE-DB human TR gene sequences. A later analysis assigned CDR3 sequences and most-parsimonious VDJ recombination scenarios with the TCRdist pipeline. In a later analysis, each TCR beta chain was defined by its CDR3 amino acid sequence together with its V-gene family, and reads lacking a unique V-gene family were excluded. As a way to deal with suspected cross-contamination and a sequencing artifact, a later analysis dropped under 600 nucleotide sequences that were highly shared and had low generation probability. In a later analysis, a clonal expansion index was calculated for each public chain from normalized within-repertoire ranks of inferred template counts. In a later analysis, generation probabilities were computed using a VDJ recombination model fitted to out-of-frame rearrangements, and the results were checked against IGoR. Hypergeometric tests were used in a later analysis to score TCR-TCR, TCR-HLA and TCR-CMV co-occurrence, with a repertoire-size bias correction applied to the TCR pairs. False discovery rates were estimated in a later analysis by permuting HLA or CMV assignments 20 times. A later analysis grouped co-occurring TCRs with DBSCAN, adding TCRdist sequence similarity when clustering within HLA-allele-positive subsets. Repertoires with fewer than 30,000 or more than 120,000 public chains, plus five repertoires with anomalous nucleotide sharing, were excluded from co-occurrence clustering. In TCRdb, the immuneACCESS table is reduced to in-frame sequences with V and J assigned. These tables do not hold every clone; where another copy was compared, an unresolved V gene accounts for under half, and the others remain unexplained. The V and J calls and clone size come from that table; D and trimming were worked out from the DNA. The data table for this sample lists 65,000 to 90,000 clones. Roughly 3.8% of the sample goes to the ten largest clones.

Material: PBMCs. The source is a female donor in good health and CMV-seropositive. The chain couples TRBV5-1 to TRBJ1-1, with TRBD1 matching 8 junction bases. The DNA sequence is TGCGCCAGCAGCTTATCCCAGGGGGCTTATGAAGCTTTCTTT. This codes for CASSLSQGAYEAFF.